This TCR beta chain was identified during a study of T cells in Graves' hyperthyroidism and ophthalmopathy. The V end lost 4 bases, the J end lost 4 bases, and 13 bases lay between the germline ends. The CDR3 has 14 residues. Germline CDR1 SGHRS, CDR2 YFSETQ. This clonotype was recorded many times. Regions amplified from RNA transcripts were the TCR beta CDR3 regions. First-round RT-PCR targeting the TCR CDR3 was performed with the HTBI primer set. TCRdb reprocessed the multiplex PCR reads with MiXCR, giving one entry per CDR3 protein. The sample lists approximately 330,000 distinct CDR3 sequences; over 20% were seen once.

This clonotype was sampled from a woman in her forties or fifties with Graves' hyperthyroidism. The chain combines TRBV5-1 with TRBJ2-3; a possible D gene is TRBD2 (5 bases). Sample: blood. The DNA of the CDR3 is TGCGCCAGCAGCGCCTTGGTGAGGGCAGATACGCAGTATTTT. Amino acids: CASSALVRADTQYF.